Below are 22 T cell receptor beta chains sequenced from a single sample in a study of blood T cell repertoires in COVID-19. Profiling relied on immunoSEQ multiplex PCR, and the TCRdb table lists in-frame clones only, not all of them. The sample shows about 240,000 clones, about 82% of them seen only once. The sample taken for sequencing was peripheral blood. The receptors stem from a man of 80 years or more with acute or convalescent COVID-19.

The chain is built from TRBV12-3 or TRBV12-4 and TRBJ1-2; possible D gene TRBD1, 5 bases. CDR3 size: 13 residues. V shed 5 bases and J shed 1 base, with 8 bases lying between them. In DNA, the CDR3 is TGTGCCAGCAGTCCGACAGATAACTATGGCTACACCTTC. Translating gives CASSPTDNYGYTF.

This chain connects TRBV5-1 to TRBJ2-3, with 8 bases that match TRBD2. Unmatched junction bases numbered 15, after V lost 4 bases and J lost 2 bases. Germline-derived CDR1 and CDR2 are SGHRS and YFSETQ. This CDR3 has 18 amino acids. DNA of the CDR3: TGCGCCAGCAGCCGGGGTGCGGGGGGCGCCGCCTCCACAGATACGCAGTATTTT. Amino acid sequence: CASSRGAGGAASTDTQYF.

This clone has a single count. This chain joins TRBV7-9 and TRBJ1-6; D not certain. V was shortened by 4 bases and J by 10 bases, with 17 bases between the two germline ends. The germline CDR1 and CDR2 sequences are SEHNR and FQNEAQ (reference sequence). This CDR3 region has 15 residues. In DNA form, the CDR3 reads TGTGCCAGCAGCTCCGCCGGGTCGAGGAGATCACCCCTCCACTTT. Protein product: CASSSAGSRRSPLHF.

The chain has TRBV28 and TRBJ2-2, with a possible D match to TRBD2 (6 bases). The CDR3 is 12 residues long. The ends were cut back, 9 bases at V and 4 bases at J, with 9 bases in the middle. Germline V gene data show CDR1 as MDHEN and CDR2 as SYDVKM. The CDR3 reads CASLAFTGELFF. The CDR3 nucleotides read TGTGCCAGTCTAGCGTTCACCGGGGAGCTGTTTTTT. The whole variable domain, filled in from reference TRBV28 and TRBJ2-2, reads DVKVTQSSRYLVKRTGEKVFLECVQDMDHENMFWYRQDPGLGLRLIYFSYDVKMKEKGDIPEGYSVSREKKERFSLILESASTNQTSMYLCASLAFTGELFFGEGSRLTVL.

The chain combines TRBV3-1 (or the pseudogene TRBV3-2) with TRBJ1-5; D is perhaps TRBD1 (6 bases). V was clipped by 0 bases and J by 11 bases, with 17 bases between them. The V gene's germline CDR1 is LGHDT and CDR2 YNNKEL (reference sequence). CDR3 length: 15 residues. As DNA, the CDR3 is TGTGCCAGCAGCCAAGATTTAAGGGGGAAACTTTCCCAGCATTTT. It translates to CASSQDLRGKLSQHF.

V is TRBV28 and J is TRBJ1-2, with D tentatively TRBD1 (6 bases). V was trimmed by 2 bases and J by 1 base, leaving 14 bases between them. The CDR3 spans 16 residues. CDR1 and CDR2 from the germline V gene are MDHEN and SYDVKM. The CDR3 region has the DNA TGTGCCAGCAGTTTAACGGGGGGCTCCTTTAACTATGGCTACACCTTC. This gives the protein CASSLTGGSFNYGYTF.

As DNA, the CDR3 is TGTGCCAGCAGTGGGACAGACAATCAGCCCCAGCATTTT. Residues: CASSGTDNQPQHF. The chain combines TRBV2 with TRBJ1-5, with D maybe TRBD1 (6 bases). The V end lost 4 bases, the J end lost 3 bases, and 7 bases lay between the germline ends. The length of the CDR3 is 13 residues. Germline V lookup: CDR1 SNHLY, CDR2 FYNNEI. Looking up the rest from reference TRBV2 and TRBJ1-5 gives the full variable domain: EPEVTQTPSHQVTQMGQEVILRCVPISNHLYFYWYRQILGQKVEFLVSFYNNEISEKSEIFDDQFSVERPDGSNFTLKIRSTKLEDSAMYFCASSGTDNQPQHFGDGTRLSIL.

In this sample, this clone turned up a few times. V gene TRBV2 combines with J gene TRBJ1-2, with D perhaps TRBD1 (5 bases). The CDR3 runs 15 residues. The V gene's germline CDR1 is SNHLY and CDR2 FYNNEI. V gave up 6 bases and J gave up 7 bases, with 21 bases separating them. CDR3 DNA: TGTGCCAGCAGGGGGGACTCTCCCACCATAATTGGCTACACCTTC. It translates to CASRGDSPTIIGYTF.

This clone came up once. The CDR3 reads CASSGTSGANTGELFF. CDR3 DNA sequence: TGTGCCAGCAGTGGGACTAGCGGAGCGAACACCGGGGAGCTGTTTTTT. V usage is TRBV6-1 and J usage is TRBJ2-2; 10 nucleotides agree with TRBD2. The CDR3 extends over 16 amino acids. V lost 4 bases to trimming and J lost 0 bases; unmatched junction nucleotides: 2. CDR1 MNHNS and CDR2 SASEGT come from the germline V gene.

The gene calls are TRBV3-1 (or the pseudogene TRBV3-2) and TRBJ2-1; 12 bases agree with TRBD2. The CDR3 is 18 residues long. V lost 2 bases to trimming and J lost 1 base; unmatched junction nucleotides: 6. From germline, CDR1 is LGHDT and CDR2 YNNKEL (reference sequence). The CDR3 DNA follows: TGTGCCAGCAGCCAAAGGACTAGCGGGAAATTTTCCTACAATGAGCAGTTCTTC. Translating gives CASSQRTSGKFSYNEQFF.

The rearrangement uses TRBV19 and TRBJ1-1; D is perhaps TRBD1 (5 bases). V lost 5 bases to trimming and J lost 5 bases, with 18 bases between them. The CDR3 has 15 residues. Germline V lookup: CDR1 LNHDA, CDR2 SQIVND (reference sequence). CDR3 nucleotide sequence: TGTGCCAGTAGTCCGCCTCGAAAGGGGCAAACTGAAGCTTTCTTT. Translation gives CASSPPRKGQTEAFF. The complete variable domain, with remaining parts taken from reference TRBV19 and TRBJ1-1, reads DGGITQSPKYLFRKEGQNVTLSCEQNLNHDAMYWYRQDPGQGLRLIYYSQIVNDFQKGDIAEGYSVSREKKESFPLTVTSAQKNPTAFYLCASSPPRKGQTEAFFGQGTRLTVV.

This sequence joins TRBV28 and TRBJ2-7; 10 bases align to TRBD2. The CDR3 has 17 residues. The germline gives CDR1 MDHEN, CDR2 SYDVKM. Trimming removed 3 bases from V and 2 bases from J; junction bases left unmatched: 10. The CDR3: CASSFLASGGGAYEQYF. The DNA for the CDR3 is TGTGCCAGCAGTTTCCTGGCTAGCGGGGGTGGAGCCTACGAGCAGTACTTC.

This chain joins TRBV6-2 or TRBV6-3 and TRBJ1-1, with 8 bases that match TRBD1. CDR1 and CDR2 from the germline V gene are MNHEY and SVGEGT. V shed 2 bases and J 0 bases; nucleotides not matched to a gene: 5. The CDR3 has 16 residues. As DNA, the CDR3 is TGTGCCAGCAGTTACCGACAGGGGAGGGTGAACACTGAAGCTTTCTTT. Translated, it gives CASSYRQGRVNTEAFF.

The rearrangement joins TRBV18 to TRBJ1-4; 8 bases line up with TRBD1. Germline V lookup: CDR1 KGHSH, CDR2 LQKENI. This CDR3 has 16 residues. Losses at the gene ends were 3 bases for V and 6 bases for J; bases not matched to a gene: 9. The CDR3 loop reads CASSPLTGTGYEKLFF. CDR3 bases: TGTGCCAGCTCACCCCTAACCGGGACAGGCTATGAAAAACTGTTTTTT.

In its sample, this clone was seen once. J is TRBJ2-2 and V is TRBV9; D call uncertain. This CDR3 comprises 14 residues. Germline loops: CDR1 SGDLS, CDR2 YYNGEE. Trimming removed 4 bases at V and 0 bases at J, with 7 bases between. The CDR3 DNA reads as TGTGCCAGCAGCTTCCTCCCGAACACCGGGGAGCTGTTTTTT. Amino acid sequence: CASSFLPNTGELFF. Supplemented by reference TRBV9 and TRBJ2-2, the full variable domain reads DSGVTQTPKHLITATGQRVTLRCSPRSGDLSVYWYQQSLDQGLQFLIQYYNGEERAKGNILERFSAQQFPDLHSELNLSSLELGDSALYFCASSFLPNTGELFFGEGSRLTVL.

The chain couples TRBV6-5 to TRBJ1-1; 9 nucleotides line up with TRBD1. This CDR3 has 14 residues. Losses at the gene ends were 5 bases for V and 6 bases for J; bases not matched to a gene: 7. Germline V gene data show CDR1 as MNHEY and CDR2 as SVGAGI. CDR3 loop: CASSHRGRISEAFF. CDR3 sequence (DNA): TGTGCCAGCAGTCACAGGGGGCGGATTTCTGAAGCTTTCTTT.

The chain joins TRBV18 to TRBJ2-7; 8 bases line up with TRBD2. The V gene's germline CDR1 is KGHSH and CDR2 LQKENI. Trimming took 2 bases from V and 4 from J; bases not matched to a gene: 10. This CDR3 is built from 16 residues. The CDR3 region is CASSPVSGKSSYEQYF. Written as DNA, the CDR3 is TGTGCCAGCTCACCAGTTAGCGGGAAGAGCAGTTACGAGCAGTACTTC.

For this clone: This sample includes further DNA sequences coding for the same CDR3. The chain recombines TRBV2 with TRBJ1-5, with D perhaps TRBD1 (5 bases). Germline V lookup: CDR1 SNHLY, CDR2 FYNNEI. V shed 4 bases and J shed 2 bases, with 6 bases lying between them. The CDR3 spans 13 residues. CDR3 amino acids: CASSGGGNQPQHF. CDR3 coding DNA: TGTGCCAGCAGTGGGGGGGGCAATCAGCCCCAGCATTTT.

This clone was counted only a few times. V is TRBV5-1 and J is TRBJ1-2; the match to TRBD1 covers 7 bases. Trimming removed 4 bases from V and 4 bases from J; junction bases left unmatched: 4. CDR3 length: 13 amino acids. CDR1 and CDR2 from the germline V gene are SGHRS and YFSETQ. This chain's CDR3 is CASSPTGPYGYTF. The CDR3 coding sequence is TGCGCCAGCAGCCCGACAGGGCCCTATGGCTACACCTTC.

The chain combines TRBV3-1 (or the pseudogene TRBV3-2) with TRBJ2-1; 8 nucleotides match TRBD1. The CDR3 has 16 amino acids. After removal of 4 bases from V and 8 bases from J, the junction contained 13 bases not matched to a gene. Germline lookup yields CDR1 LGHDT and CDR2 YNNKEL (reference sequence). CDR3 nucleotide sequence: TGTGCCAGCAGCCCCGCCAAGGGTCAGGGGGCGGATGAGCAGTTCTTC. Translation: CASSPAKGQGADEQFF.

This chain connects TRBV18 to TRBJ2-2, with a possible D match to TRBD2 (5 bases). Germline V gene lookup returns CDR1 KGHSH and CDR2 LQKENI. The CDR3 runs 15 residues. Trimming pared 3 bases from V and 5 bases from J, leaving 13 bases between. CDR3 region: CASSPLASYTGELFF. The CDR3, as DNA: TGTGCCAGCTCACCGCTCGCTAGCTATACCGGGGAGCTGTTTTTT.

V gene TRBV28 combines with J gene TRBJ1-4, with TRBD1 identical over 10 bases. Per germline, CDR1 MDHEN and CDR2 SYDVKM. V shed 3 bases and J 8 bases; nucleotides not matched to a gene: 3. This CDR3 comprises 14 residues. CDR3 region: CASSLGTGVEKLFF. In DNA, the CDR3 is TGTGCCAGCAGTTTGGGGACAGGGGTGGAAAAACTGTTTTTT. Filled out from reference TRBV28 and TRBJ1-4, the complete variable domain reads DVKVTQSSRYLVKRTGEKVFLECVQDMDHENMFWYRQDPGLGLRLIYFSYDVKMKEKGDIPEGYSVSREKKERFSLILESASTNQTSMYLCASSLGTGVEKLFFGSGTQLSVL.